This entry lists 10 T cell receptor beta chains sequenced from one sample in a study of T cell changes during pregnancy in multiple sclerosis. Some clones are missing from TCRdb's copy, which holds only in-frame ones; the method was immunoSEQ multiplex PCR. The sample carries about 93,000 clones, over 80% recorded once. The material was peripheral blood, obtained after pregnancy. All receptors derive from a female donor with multiple sclerosis, enrolled in a pregnancy study.

This rearrangement joins TRBV30 to TRBJ2-7; the D gene is possibly TRBD1 (5 bases). CDR1 and CDR2 (germline): GTSNPN, SVGIG (reference sequence). The CDR3 is 12 residues long. Between the trimmed V and J ends, which lost 3 bases and 0 bases, there was a span of 6 bases. The CDR3 here is CAWRDNSYEQYF. CDR3 in DNA: TGTGCCTGGAGGGACAACTCCTACGAGCAGTACTTC.

This sequence joins TRBV7-2 and TRBJ2-3; tentative D call: TRBD2 (7 bases). This CDR3 spans 15 amino acids. CDR1 and CDR2 (germline): SGHTA, FQGNSA. Trimming stripped 8 bases from V and 0 bases from J, with 15 bases between. As DNA, the CDR3 is TGTGCCAGCCGGGGAGGGGGGTTGAGCACAGATACGCAGTATTTT. Protein: CASRGGGLSTDTQYF. Together with reference TRBV7-2 and TRBJ2-3, the CDR3 gives the full variable domain: GAGVSQSPSNKVTEKGKDVELRCDPISGHTALYWYRQSLGQGLEFLIYFQGNSAPDKSGLPSDRFSAERTGGSVSTLTIQRTQQEDSAVYLCASRGGGLSTDTQYFGPGTRLTVL.

This chain uses TRBV5-1 with TRBJ1-1; D is undetermined. This CDR3 region has 14 residues. Trimming cost V 2 bases and J 2 bases, with 10 bases left between them. Germline-derived CDR1 and CDR2 are SGHRS and YFSETQ. CDR3 bases: TGCGCCAGCAGCTTAGTTCCGGGTAACACTGAAGCTTTCTTT. This translates into CASSLVPGNTEAFF. Complete variable domain (other parts from reference TRBV5-1 and TRBJ1-1): KAGVTQTPRYLIKTRGQQVTLSCSPISGHRSVSWYQQTPGQGLQFLFEYFSETQRNKGNFPGRFSGRQFSNSRSEMNVSTLELGDSALYLCASSLVPGNTEAFFGQGTRLTVV.

V is TRBV6-6 and J is TRBJ2-5, with D tentatively TRBD2 (6 bases). The CDR3 sequence is 14 residues long. In germline, CDR1 is MNHNY, CDR2 SVGAGI (reference sequence). The V gene lost 0 bases and the J gene lost 6 bases, with 11 bases spanning the gap. The CDR3 reads CASSYSGGEKTQYF. The CDR3 coding sequence is TGTGCCAGCAGTTACTCCGGGGGAGAAAAGACCCAGTACTTC.

This clone was detected once. The chain joins TRBV30 to TRBJ1-1, with TRBD1 matching over 8 bases. CDR3 length equals 17 residues. V lost 0 bases to trimming and J lost 1 base; unmatched junction nucleotides: 10. Per the germline V gene, CDR1 is GTSNPN and CDR2 is SVGIG (reference sequence). Here the CDR3 reads CAWSVSYRGLGNTEAFF. DNA of the CDR3: TGTGCCTGGAGTGTAAGTTACAGGGGGTTGGGGAACACTGAAGCTTTCTTT.

The chain uses TRBV4-2 and TRBJ2-7, with 7 positions matching TRBD1. Germline V gives CDR1 LGHNA, CDR2 YNFKEQ. V shed 3 bases, J shed 3 bases, and the junction held 8 bases outside the gene matches. CDR3 length: 15 amino acids. The CDR3 DNA follows: TGTGCCAGCAGCCATAGACAGGGCTCCGTCTACGAGCAGTACTTC. It encodes CASSHRQGSVYEQYF.

The chain is built from TRBV7-2 and TRBJ2-7; 13 nucleotides line up with TRBD2. After removal of 5 bases from V and 3 bases from J, the junction contained 4 bases not matched to a gene. There are 15 residues in the CDR3. Per the germline V gene, CDR1 is SGHTA and CDR2 is FQGNSA. CDR3 coding DNA: TGTGCCAGCAGCGGACGGACTAGCGGGAGCTACGAGCAGTACTTC. The encoded protein is CASSGRTSGSYEQYF.

This chain links TRBV4-2 with TRBJ1-5; TRBD1 matches at 8 bases. Looked up from germline, CDR1 is LGHNA and CDR2 is YNFKEQ. The CDR3 contains 15 residues. Trimming at V came to 5 bases and at J to 5 bases, leaving 8 bases not matched to a gene. Here the CDR3 reads CASSSLTGVHQPQHF. CDR3 DNA: TGTGCCAGCAGCTCCTTGACAGGGGTCCATCAGCCCCAGCATTTT.

The chain carries TRBV20-1 and TRBJ1-3; D not resolved. V shed 6 bases and J shed 3 bases, with 6 bases lying between them. The CDR3 extends over 11 amino acids. CDR1 and CDR2 from the germline V gene are DFQATT and SNEGSKA (reference sequence). This CDR3 is CSASYGNTIYF. The DNA of the CDR3 is TGCAGTGCCTCTTATGGAAACACCATATATTTT.

The V gene is TRBV5-1, the J gene TRBJ2-7, with 11 bases matching TRBD1. This CDR3 has 13 amino acids. V shed 6 bases, J shed 10 bases, and the junction held 9 bases outside the gene matches. Germline loops: CDR1 SGHRS, CDR2 YFSETQ. The CDR3 region is CASTAGTGGDQYF. CDR3 DNA: TGCGCCAGCACCGCGGGGACAGGGGGGGATCAGTACTTC.